This is a list of T cell receptor beta chains from one sample in a study of CD8+ T cells in alopecia areata. The table came from immunoSEQ multiplex PCR; TCRdb's copy has only in-frame clones and leaves some out. The data contain 110,000 or so clones, less than 70% of them singletons. The material sequenced was CD4+ T cells sorted from blood, taken at week 24, from a patient treated with tofacitinib. Receptors were obtained from a human donor with alopecia areata. Each CDR3 is given with its conserved first and last residue. The D gene is left open where the match is weak. Size values are once, few and many counts, or a class for expanded clones, and some rows have none.

V gene	D gene	clone size	J gene	CDR3 protein	CDR3 DNA
TRBV10-3	TRBD1	NA	TRBJ2-2	CAIAGTENTGELFF	TGTGCCATCGCTGGGACAGAGAACACCGGGGAGCTGTTTTTT
TRBV5-4	NA	NA	TRBJ2-7	CASSLDGGRTYEQYF	TGTGCCAGCAGCTTGGACGGGGGCAGAACCTACGAGCAGTACTTC
TRBV4-3	NA	NA	TRBJ1-5	CASSQDRRGHQPQHF	TGCGCCAGCAGCCAAGATAGGCGGGGACATCAGCCCCAGCATTTT
TRBV5-1	NA	NA	TRBJ2-7	CASSLRDGSYEQYF	TGCGCCAGCAGCTTGAGGGACGGCTCCTACGAGCAGTACTTC
TRBV30	NA	NA	TRBJ1-5	CAWSDVYAQPQHF	TGTGCCTGGAGTGATGTTTACGCTCAGCCCCAGCATTTT
TRBV4-1	NA	NA	TRBJ1-1	CASSFRRNTEAFF	TGCGCCAGCAGCTTCCGTCGGAACACTGAAGCTTTCTTT
TRBV11-2	NA	NA	TRBJ1-5	CASSLDRNQPQHF	TGTGCCAGCAGCTTAGACAGGAATCAGCCCCAGCATTTT
TRBV14	NA	NA	TRBJ2-7	CASSQWDGTYEQYF	TGTGCCAGCAGTCAGTGGGACGGAACCTACGAGCAGTACTTC
TRBV25-1	TRBD1	NA	TRBJ1-6	CASSEAGTGLDSPLHF	TGTGCCAGCAGTGAAGCCGGGACAGGGTTGGATTCACCCCTCCACTTT
TRBV30	NA	NA	TRBJ1-5	CAWSVGGNQPQHF	TGTGCCTGGAGTGTAGGTGGCAATCAGCCCCAGCATTTT
TRBV5-1	TRBD2	NA	TRBJ2-5	CASSFNGGAETQYF	TGCGCCAGCAGCTTTAACGGGGGGGCCGAGACCCAGTACTTC
TRBV2	NA	NA	TRBJ1-2	CASNLQGGRYGYTF	TGTGCCAGCAACTTACAGGGAGGTCGGTATGGCTACACCTTC
TRBV30	TRBD1	NA	TRBJ1-2	CAWSLDRDNGYTF	TGTGCCTGGAGTTTGGACAGGGACAATGGCTACACCTTC
TRBV28	NA	NA	TRBJ2-7	CASSLSGLVYEQYF	TGTGCCAGCAGTTTATCAGGGCTGGTCTACGAGCAGTACTTC
TRBV5-4	NA	NA	TRBJ2-6	CASNGGSGANVLTF	TGTGCCAGCAATGGGGGATCTGGGGCCAACGTCCTGACTTTC
TRBV18	NA	NA	TRBJ2-5	CASSPGQETQYF	TGTGCCAGCTCACCGGGGCAAGAGACCCAGTACTTC
TRBV15	NA	NA	TRBJ1-3	CATRLAYSGNTIYF	TGTGCCACCAGGTTGGCCTACTCTGGAAACACCATATATTTT
TRBV30	NA	NA	TRBJ1-1	CAWSVRTGFMNTEAFF	TGTGCCTGGAGTGTAAGAACAGGGTTCATGAACACTGAAGCTTTCTTT
TRBV29-1	NA	NA	TRBJ1-1	CSANSRRTNTEAFF	TGCAGCGCTAACAGTCGGAGGACGAACACTGAAGCTTTCTTT
TRBV5-1	TRBD1	few	TRBJ2-2	CASSYDRETGELFF	TGCGCCAGCAGCTACGACAGGGAAACCGGGGAGCTGTTTTTT
TRBV28	TRBD2	NA	TRBJ2-1	CASSSGTSGNEQFF	TGTGCCAGCAGCAGCGGGACTAGCGGTAATGAGCAGTTCTTC
TRBV19	NA	many	TRBJ1-2	CASNGRGDYGYTF	TGTGCCAGTAACGGCCGGGGGGACTATGGCTACACCTTC
TRBV6-5	NA	NA	TRBJ2-2	CASSYGISNTGELFF	TGTGCCAGCAGTTACGGCATATCGAACACCGGGGAGCTGTTTTTT
TRBV5-4	NA	NA	TRBJ2-3	CASSPQRADTQYF	TGTGCCAGCAGCCCCCAAAGGGCAGATACGCAGTATTTT
TRBV30	NA	once	TRBJ1-1	CAAENTEAFF	TGTGCCGCGGAAAACACTGAAGCTTTCTTT
TRBV5-1	NA	NA	TRBJ2-3	CASSATGDTQYF	TGCGCCAGCAGCGCCACAGGAGATACGCAGTATTTT
TRBV28	NA	few	TRBJ1-2	CASIAGTPENYGYTF	TGTGCCAGCATTGCCGGGACTCCAGAGAACTATGGCTACACCTTC
TRBV27	TRBD2	few	TRBJ2-3	CASRRPTGLGADTQYF	TGTGCCAGCAGGCGACCTACAGGACTAGGGGCGGATACGCAGTATTTT
TRBV4-2	NA	NA	TRBJ1-4	CASSQVPGKHEKLFF	TGTGCCAGCAGCCAAGTTCCAGGGAAGCATGAAAAACTGTTTTTT
TRBV7-2	NA	few	TRBJ1-3	CASSFEQSSGNTIYF	TGTGCCAGCAGCTTCGAACAGAGCTCTGGAAACACCATATATTTT
TRBV19	NA	few	TRBJ2-4	CASTLGGELAKNIQYF	TGTGCCAGTACCCTCGGAGGGGAACTAGCCAAAAACATTCAGTACTTC
TRBV2	NA	few	TRBJ2-5	CASNRGAQETQYF	TGTGCCAGTAACCGGGGGGCCCAAGAGACCCAGTACTTC